One T cell receptor (beta chain) is described in this entry. Germline CDR1 is KGHSH and CDR2 is LQKENI. V lost 5 bases to trimming and J lost 1 base; unmatched junction nucleotides: 4. CDR3 length: 16 amino acids. This sample was taken from a study of blood T cell repertoires in COVID-19. TCRdb's copy holds only in-frame clones and misses some; the assay was immunoSEQ multiplex PCR. The sample consists of 250,000 to 350,000 clones, around 89% of them appearing once. The sample was peripheral blood. This receptor was taken from a woman in her 30s who had recovered from COVID-19. V is TRBV18 and J is TRBJ2-5, with TRBD2 matching over 13 bases. The CDR3 region has the DNA TGTGCCAGCTCATCAAGGACTAGCGGGGGCCAAGAGACCCAGTACTTC. Translation gives CASSSRTSGGQETQYF.